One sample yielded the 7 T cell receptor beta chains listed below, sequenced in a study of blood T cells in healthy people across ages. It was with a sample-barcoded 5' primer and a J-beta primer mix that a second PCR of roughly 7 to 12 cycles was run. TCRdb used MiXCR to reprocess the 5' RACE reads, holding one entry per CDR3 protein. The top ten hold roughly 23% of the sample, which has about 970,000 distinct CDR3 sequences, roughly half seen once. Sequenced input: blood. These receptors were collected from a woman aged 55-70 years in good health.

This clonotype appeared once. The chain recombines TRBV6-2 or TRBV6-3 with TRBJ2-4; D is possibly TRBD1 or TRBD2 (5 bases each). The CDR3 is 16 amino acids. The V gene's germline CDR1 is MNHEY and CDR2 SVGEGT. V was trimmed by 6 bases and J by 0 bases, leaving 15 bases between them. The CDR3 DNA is TGTGCCAGCAGACCACCAGGGAGTATAGCCAAAAACATTCAGTACTTC. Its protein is CASRPPGSIAKNIQYF.

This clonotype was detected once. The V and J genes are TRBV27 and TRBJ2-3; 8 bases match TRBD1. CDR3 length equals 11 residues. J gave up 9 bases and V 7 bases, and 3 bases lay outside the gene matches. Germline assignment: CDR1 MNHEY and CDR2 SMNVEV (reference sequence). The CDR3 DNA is TGTGCCAGCACCCAGGGGGCAACGCAGTATTTT. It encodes CASTQGATQYF.

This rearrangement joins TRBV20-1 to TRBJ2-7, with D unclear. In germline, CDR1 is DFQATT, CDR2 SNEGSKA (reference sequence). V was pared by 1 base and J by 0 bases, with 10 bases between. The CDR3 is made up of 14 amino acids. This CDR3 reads CSARGYGRSYEQYF. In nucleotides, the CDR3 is TGCAGTGCTAGAGGATACGGCCGCTCCTACGAGCAGTACTTC.

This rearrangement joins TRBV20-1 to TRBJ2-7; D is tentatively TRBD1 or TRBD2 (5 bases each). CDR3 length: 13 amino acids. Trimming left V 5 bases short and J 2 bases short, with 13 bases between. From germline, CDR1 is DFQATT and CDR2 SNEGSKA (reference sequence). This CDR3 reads CSAPRGGAYEQYF. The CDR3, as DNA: TGCAGTGCTCCTCGGGGCGGAGCCTACGAGCAGTACTTC.

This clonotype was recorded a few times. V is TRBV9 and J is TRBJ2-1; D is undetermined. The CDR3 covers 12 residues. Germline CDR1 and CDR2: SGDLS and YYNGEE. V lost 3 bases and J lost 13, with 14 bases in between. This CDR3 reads CASSGSPSTQFF. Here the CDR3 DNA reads TGTGCCAGCAGCGGTTCTCCAAGCACCCAGTTCTTC.

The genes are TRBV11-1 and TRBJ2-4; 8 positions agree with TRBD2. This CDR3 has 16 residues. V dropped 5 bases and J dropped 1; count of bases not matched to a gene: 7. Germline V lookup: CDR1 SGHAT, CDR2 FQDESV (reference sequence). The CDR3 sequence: CASSRAGAEAKNIQYF. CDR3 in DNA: TGTGCCAGCAGCCGAGCGGGGGCGGAGGCCAAAAACATTCAGTACTTC.

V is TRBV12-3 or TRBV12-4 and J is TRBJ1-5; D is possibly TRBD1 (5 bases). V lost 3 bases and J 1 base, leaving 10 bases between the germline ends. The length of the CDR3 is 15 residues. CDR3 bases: TGTGCCAGCAGTTTTGGGGGGAGGAGCAATCAGCCCCAGCATTTT. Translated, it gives CASSFGGRSNQPQHF.